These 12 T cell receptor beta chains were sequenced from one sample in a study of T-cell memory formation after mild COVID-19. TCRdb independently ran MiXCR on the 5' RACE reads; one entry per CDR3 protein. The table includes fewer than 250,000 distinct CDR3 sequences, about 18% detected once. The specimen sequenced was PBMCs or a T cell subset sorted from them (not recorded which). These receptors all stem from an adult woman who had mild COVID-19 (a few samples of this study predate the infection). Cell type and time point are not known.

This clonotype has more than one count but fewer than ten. CDR3 DNA sequence: TGTGCCAGCAGTCGACTAGAGACGAGCTCCTACGAGCAGTACTTC. It specifies CASSRLETSSYEQYF. The chain carries TRBV6-2 or TRBV6-3 and TRBJ2-7; perhaps TRBD2 as D (6 bases). CDR1 and CDR2 from the germline V gene are MNHEY and SVGEGT. This CDR3 comprises 15 residues. V lost 5 bases to trimming and J lost 0 bases, with 14 bases between them.

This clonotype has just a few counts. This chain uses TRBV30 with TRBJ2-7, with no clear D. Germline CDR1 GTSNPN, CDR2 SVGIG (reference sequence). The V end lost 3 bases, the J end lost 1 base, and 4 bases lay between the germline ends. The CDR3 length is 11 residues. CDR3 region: CAWRRSYEQYF. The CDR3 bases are TGTGCCTGGAGGCGATCCTACGAGCAGTACTTC.

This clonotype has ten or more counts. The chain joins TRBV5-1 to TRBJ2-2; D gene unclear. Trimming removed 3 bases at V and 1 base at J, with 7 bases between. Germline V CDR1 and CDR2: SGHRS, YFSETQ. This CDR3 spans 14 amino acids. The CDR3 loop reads CASSYYGNTGELFF. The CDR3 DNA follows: TGCGCCAGCAGCTACTACGGGAACACCGGGGAGCTGTTTTTT. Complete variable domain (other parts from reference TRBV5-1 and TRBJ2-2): KAGVTQTPRYLIKTRGQQVTLSCSPISGHRSVSWYQQTPGQGLQFLFEYFSETQRNKGNFPGRFSGRQFSNSRSEMNVSTLELGDSALYLCASSYYGNTGELFFGEGSRLTVL.

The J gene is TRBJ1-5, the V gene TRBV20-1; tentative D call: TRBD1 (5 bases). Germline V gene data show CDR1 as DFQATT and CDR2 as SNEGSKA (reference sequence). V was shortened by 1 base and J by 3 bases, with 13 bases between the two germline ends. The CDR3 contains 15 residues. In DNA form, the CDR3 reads TGCAGTGCTAGAGTTTCGGGGCAGATCAATCAGCCCCAGCATTTT. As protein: CSARVSGQINQPQHF.

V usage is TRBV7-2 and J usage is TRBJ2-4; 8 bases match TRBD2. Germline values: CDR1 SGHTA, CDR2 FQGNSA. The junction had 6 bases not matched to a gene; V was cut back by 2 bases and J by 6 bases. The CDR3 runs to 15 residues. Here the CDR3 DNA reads TGTGCCAGCAGCTTATCGGGGGGGCAGAGAAACATTCAGTACTTC. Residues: CASSLSGGQRNIQYF.

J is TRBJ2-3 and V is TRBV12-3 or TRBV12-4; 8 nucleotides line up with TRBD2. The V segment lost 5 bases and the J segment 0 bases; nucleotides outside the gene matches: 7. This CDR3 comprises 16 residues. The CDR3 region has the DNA TGTGCCAGCAGTCCTAATAGCGGGACTAGCACAGATACGCAGTATTTT. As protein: CASSPNSGTSTDTQYF.

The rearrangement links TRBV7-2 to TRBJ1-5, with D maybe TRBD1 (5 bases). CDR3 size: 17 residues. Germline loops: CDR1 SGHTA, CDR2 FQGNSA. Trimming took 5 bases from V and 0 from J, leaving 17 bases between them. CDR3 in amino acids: CASSQQARTSSNQPQHF. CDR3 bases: TGTGCCAGCAGCCAACAGGCTCGGACGTCTAGCAATCAGCCCCAGCATTTT.

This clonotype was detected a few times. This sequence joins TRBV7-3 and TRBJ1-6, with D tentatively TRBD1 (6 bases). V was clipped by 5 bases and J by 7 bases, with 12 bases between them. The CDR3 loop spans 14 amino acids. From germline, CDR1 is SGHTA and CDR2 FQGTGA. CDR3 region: CASSVGTFNSPLHF. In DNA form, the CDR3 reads TGTGCCAGCAGCGTAGGGACATTCAATTCACCCCTCCACTTT.

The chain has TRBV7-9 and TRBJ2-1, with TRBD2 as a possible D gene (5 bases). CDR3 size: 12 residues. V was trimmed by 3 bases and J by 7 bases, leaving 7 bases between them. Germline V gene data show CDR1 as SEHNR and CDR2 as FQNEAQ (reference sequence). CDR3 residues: CASSFGENEQFF. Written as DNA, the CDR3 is TGTGCCAGCAGCTTCGGGGAAAATGAGCAGTTCTTC.

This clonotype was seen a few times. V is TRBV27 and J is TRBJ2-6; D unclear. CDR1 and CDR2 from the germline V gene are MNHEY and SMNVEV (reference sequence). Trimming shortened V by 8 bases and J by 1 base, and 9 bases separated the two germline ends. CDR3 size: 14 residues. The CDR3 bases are TGTGCCAGCCGTCGGGTATCTGGGGCCAACGTCCTGACTTTC. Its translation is CASRRVSGANVLTF.

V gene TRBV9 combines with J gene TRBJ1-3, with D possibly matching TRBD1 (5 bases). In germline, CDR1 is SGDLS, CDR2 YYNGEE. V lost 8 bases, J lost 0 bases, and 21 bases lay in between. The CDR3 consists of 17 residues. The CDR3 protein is CASTRDSTPTSGNTIYF. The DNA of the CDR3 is TGTGCCAGTACCCGGGACTCCACACCAACCTCTGGAAACACCATATATTTT.

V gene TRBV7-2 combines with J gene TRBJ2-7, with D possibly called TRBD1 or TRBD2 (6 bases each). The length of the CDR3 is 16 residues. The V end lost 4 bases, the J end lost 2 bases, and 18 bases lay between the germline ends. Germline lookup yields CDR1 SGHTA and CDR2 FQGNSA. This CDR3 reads CASSWGAQVQTYEQYF. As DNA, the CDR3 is TGTGCCAGCAGCTGGGGGGCACAGGTCCAAACCTACGAGCAGTACTTC.